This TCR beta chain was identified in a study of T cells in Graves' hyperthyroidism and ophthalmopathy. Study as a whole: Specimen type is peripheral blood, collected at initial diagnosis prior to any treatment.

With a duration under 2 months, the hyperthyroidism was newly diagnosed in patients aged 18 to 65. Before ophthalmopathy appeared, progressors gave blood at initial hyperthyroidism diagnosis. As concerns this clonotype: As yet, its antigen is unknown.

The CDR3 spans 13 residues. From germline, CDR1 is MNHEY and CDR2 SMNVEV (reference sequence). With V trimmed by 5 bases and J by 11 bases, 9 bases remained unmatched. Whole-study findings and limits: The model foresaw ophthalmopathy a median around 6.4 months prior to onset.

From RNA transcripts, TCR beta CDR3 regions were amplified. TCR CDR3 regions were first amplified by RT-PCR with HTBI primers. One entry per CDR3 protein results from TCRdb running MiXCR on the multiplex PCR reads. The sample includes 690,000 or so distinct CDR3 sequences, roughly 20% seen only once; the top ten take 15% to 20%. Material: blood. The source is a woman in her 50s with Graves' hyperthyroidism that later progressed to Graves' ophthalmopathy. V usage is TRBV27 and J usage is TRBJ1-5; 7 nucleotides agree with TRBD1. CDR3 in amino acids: CASSLRQGGSQHF. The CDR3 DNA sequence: TGTGCCAGCAGTCTAAGACAGGGAGGATCCCAGCATTTT.